Each of the 26 T cell receptor beta chains below was sequenced from the same sample in a study of blood T cell repertoires in COVID-19. Only in-frame clones appear in the TCRdb table, and some are missing; sequencing was by immunoSEQ multiplex PCR. The sample records about 110,000 clones, approximately 70% being singletons. Sequenced input: peripheral blood. The receptors shown here come from a woman aged 40 to 55 with acute or convalescent COVID-19.

This chain joins TRBV7-2 and TRBJ2-2; 11 bases align to TRBD2. With V trimmed by 4 bases and J by 4 bases, 11 bases remained unmatched. There are 18 residues in the CDR3. CDR1 is SGHTA, CDR2 FQGNSA, per germline. This CDR3 is CASSSPPLAGVTTGELFF. CDR3 DNA sequence: TGTGCCAGCAGCTCTCCTCCACTAGCGGGGGTTACCACCGGGGAGCTGTTTTTT.

This sequence joins TRBV5-5 and TRBJ2-3; D gene ambiguous. The V gene's germline CDR1 is SGHKS and CDR2 YYEKEE (reference sequence). With 3 bases removed from V and 6 bases from J, the gap between germline ends came to 11 bases. The CDR3 length is 13 residues. The CDR3 sequence is CASSSLAADTQYF. The CDR3 nucleotides read TGTGCCAGCAGCTCTCTGGCAGCGGATACGCAGTATTTT.

The chain employs TRBV7-2 and TRBJ2-5; 13 bases are a match to TRBD2. The trim removed 4 bases at V and 2 bases at J, leaving 1 base unmatched. Germline V gene lookup returns CDR1 SGHTA and CDR2 FQGNSA. This CDR3 has 15 residues. The CDR3 loop is CASSSGLAGQETQYF. In DNA form, the CDR3 reads TGTGCCAGCAGCTCGGGACTAGCGGGGCAAGAGACCCAGTACTTC. Drawing the rest from reference TRBV7-2 and TRBJ2-5, the complete variable domain is GAGVSQSPSNKVTEKGKDVELRCDPISGHTALYWYRQSLGQGLEFLIYFQGNSAPDKSGLPSDRFSAERTGGSVSTLTIQRTQQEDSAVYLCASSSGLAGQETQYFGPGTRLLVL.

The chain employs TRBV9 and TRBJ2-3; D is perhaps TRBD2 (5 bases). The CDR3 loop spans 11 amino acids. Deletions cut 3 bases from V and 10 bases from J, with 9 bases between. Germline V gene lookup returns CDR1 SGDLS and CDR2 YYNGEE. The CDR3 here is CASSATKAQYF. CDR3 DNA: TGTGCCAGCAGCGCGACTAAGGCGCAGTATTTT.

This clone was counted between two and nine times. The V and J genes are TRBV5-1 and TRBJ2-2; 10 nucleotides align to TRBD2. Germline V CDR1 and CDR2: SGHRS, YFSETQ. The CDR3 covers 16 residues. Trimming removed 4 bases from V and 3 bases from J; junction bases left unmatched: 6. CDR3 region: CASSTLAGDYTGELFF. CDR3 nucleotide sequence: TGCGCCAGCAGCACTCTAGCGGGGGACTACACCGGGGAGCTGTTTTTT.

The chain couples TRBV24-1 to TRBJ2-3; perhaps TRBD1 as D (6 bases). There are 17 residues in the CDR3. V was pared by 4 bases and J by 0 bases, with 16 bases between. The germline V gene has CDR1 KGHDR and CDR2 SFDVKD. In nucleotides, the CDR3 is TGTGCCACCAGTGAGGCCGGGACACCGACTAGCACAGATACGCAGTATTTT. It specifies CATSEAGTPTSTDTQYF.

The V and J genes are TRBV5-1 and TRBJ2-2; D not certain. This CDR3 is 14 amino acids long. CDR1 and CDR2 from the germline V gene are SGHRS and YFSETQ. The ends were cut back, 1 base at V and 1 base at J, with 5 bases in the middle. This CDR3 is CASSLSWNTGELFF. The CDR3 nucleotides read TGCGCCAGCAGCTTGTCCTGGAACACCGGGGAGCTGTTTTTT.

The V call is TRBV6-5, the J call TRBJ1-5, with 9 bases fitting TRBD1. The CDR3 is 15 residues long. V lost 4 bases to trimming and J lost 5 bases; unmatched junction nucleotides: 6. Germline values: CDR1 MNHEY, CDR2 SVGAGI. This CDR3 is CASSFSRQGDQPQHF. As DNA, the CDR3 is TGTGCCAGCAGTTTTTCCCGACAGGGGGATCAGCCCCAGCATTTT.

The chain has TRBV5-1 and TRBJ2-1; TRBD1 matches at 8 bases. The CDR3 is 14 residues long. V gave up 4 bases and J gave up 8 bases; unmatched junction bases: 8. Per the germline V gene, CDR1 is SGHRS and CDR2 is YFSETQ. CDR3: CASSPGTGRDEQFF. For the CDR3, the DNA is TGCGCCAGCAGCCCCGGGACAGGTAGAGATGAGCAGTTCTTC.

The chain carries TRBV7-9 and TRBJ2-5; D call uncertain. This CDR3 has 15 amino acids. CDR1 and CDR2 (germline): SEHNR, FQNEAQ (reference sequence). Trimming shortened V by 5 bases and J by 2 bases, and 15 bases separated the two germline ends. This CDR3 reads CASSADGSRQETQYF. The DNA of the CDR3 is TGTGCCAGCAGCGCAGACGGGTCACGACAAGAGACCCAGTACTTC. The variable domain in full, completed from reference TRBV7-9 and TRBJ2-5, reads DTGVSQNPRHKITKRGQNVTFRCDPISEHNRLYWYRQTLGQGPEFLTYFQNEAQLEKSRLLSDRFSAERPKGSFSTLEIQRTEQGDSAMYLCASSADGSRQETQYFGPGTRLLVL.

The rearrangement uses TRBV2 and TRBJ2-2; TRBD2 matches 10 bases. CDR1 is SNHLY, CDR2 FYNNEI, per germline. The CDR3 has 17 amino acids. The ends lost 4 bases at V and 6 bases at J; junction bases unmatched: 11. The chain's CDR3 is CASSARAGGPTAGELFF. In DNA, the CDR3 is TGTGCCAGCAGTGCGCGAGCGGGGGGGCCAACAGCCGGGGAGCTGTTTTTT.

The chain carries TRBV12-3 or TRBV12-4 and TRBJ1-2; the D is unclear. This CDR3 is 13 amino acids long. V lost 8 bases, J lost 5 bases, and 15 bases lay in between. CDR3 amino acids: CASALQPQYGYTF. Here the CDR3 DNA reads TGTGCCAGCGCTCTACAGCCACAATATGGCTACACCTTC.

This clone was picked up a small number of times. The V call is TRBV5-4, the J call TRBJ2-3, with a possible D match to TRBD2 (6 bases). The V and J ends lost 2 bases and 0 bases respectively, with 19 bases between them. This CDR3 contains 18 residues. From germline, CDR1 is SGHNT and CDR2 YYREEE (reference sequence). The CDR3 spells CASSLGGFWQTSTDTQYF. In DNA, the CDR3 is TGTGCCAGCAGCTTAGGAGGGTTTTGGCAGACAAGCACAGATACGCAGTATTTT.

The chain employs TRBV27 and TRBJ1-2; D may be TRBD1 (6 bases). The germline V gene encodes CDR1 MNHEY and CDR2 SMNVEV (reference sequence). The length of the CDR3 is 14 residues. Trimming took 6 bases from V and 7 from J, leaving 18 bases between them. CDR3 bases: TGTGCCAGCAGCCCATACAGGGCTCGGGGTGGCTACACCTTC. Translated: CASSPYRARGGYTF.

V is TRBV11-2 and J is TRBJ2-1; 13 bases align to TRBD2. Germline assignment: CDR1 SGHAT and CDR2 FQNNGV. Trimming cost V 5 bases and J 8 bases; bases outside gene matches: 6. The CDR3 runs to 15 residues. The CDR3 DNA sequence: TGTGCCAGCAGCCCACTAGCGGGGGGGCCCTATGAGCAGTTCTTC. Translated, it gives CASSPLAGGPYEQFF. Variable domain in full (rest from reference TRBV11-2 and TRBJ2-1): EAGVAQSPRYKIIEKRQSVAFWCNPISGHATLYWYQQILGQGPKLLIQFQNNGVVDDSQLPKDRFSAERLKGVDSTLKIQPAKLEDSAVYLCASSPLAGGPYEQFFGPGTRLTVL.

V and J are TRBV15 and TRBJ1-2, with D possibly being TRBD1 (6 bases). The germline V gene has CDR1 LNHNV and CDR2 YYDKDF (reference sequence). V lost 1 base and J lost 10, with 19 bases in between. The CDR3 runs 15 residues. The CDR3 loop reads CATSRGATGDSAYTF. For the CDR3, the DNA is TGTGCCACCAGCAGAGGGGCGACAGGAGATTCAGCCTACACCTTC.

The chain links TRBV18 to TRBJ2-1; 10 bases agree with TRBD2. V dropped 3 bases and J dropped 6; count of bases not matched to a gene: 2. The CDR3 spans 14 residues. Germline V CDR1 and CDR2: KGHSH, LQKENI. This CDR3 is CASSPSGGANEQFF. The DNA of the CDR3 is TGTGCCAGCTCACCCAGCGGGGGGGCCAATGAGCAGTTCTTC.

The J gene is TRBJ2-7, the V gene TRBV6-5, with D perhaps matching TRBD1 (5 bases). The CDR3 totals 13 residues. V was clipped by 8 bases and J by 3 bases, with 14 bases between them. CDR1 MNHEY and CDR2 SVGAGI come from the germline V gene. CDR3 residues: CASDLGQNYEQYF. DNA for the CDR3: TGTGCCAGCGACCTGGGGCAGAACTACGAGCAGTACTTC.

The chain joins TRBV3-1 (or the pseudogene TRBV3-2) to TRBJ2-1; 9 bases are a match to TRBD1. The CDR3 is made up of 18 amino acids. Germline V gene data show CDR1 as LGHDT and CDR2 as YNNKEL (reference sequence). Trimming took 0 bases from V and 2 from J; bases not matched to a gene: 8. In nucleotides, the CDR3 is TGTGCCAGCAGCCAAGATTGGGTAGGGGACAGGGCCTACAATGAGCAGTTCTTC. This gives the protein CASSQDWVGDRAYNEQFF.

V gene TRBV10-3 combines with J gene TRBJ1-2, with D hard to call. V lost 2 bases and J lost 2, with 6 bases in between. This CDR3 is built from 13 residues. CDR1 and CDR2 from the germline V gene are ENHRY and SYGVKD. The CDR3 spells CAISETVNYGYTF. The CDR3 DNA reads as TGTGCCATCAGTGAGACAGTGAACTATGGCTACACCTTC.

The V gene is TRBV4-2, the J gene TRBJ2-3; TRBD1 is a possible D gene (5 bases). Per germline, CDR1 LGHNA and CDR2 YNFKEQ. CDR3 size: 16 residues. Trimming stripped 0 bases from V and 4 bases from J, with 14 bases between. Here the CDR3 DNA reads TGTGCCAGCAGCCAAGACATCGTAGGGGCTGCAGATACGCAGTATTTT. Translating it yields CASSQDIVGAADTQYF.

In its sample, this clone was seen a few times. Distinct nucleotide sequences in the sample also encode this CDR3. This rearrangement joins TRBV28 to TRBJ1-2, with TRBD1 matching over 7 bases. This CDR3 is 13 amino acids long. Germline-derived CDR1 and CDR2 are MDHEN and SYDVKM. Trimming took 6 bases from V and 2 from J; bases not matched to a gene: 3. CDR3 coding DNA: TGTGCCAGCAGACCGACAGGGAACTATGGCTACACCTTC. It codes for CASRPTGNYGYTF.

This chain connects TRBV4-2 to TRBJ2-4; TRBD1 matches 9 bases. The V gene's germline CDR1 is LGHNA and CDR2 YNFKEQ. V trimming: 0 bases; J trimming: 7 bases; junction bases outside the gene matches: 7. The CDR3 contains 16 residues. CDR3 sequence reads: CASSQDSGTGPNIQYF. CDR3 DNA: TGTGCCAGCAGCCAAGATTCCGGGACAGGGCCTAACATTCAGTACTTC.

Details on this clone: An end of the junction differs from the germline gene, which may be a read error. J is TRBJ2-5 and V is TRBV4-3; D might be TRBD1 (6 bases). CDR1 and CDR2 from the germline V gene are LGHNA and YSLEER. The CDR3 is 14 amino acids. In DNA, the CDR3 is TGCGCCAGCAGCCAAGGGACAGCGCAAGAGACCCGGTACTTC. Protein product: CASSQGTAQETRYF.

The chain links TRBV14 to TRBJ2-1, with 8 bases identical to TRBD2. The CDR3 spans 13 residues. V shed 1 base, J shed 14 bases, and the junction held 7 bases outside the gene matches. Germline V lookup: CDR1 SGHDN, CDR2 FVKESK. CDR3 protein: CASSQAAGGLKFF. The CDR3 coding sequence is TGTGCCAGCAGCCAAGCCGCGGGGGGCCTTAAGTTCTTC.

A few counts support this clone. The V and J genes are TRBV5-6 and TRBJ1-6, with 7 bases identical to TRBD1. J gave up 6 bases and V 0 bases, and 6 bases lay outside the gene matches. CDR3 length equals 16 residues. Germline loops: CDR1 SGHDT, CDR2 YYEEEE. The CDR3 spells CASSLGQTGFNSPLHF. As DNA, the CDR3 is TGTGCCAGCAGCTTGGGGCAGACAGGGTTTAATTCACCCCTCCACTTT. Together with reference TRBV5-6 and TRBJ1-6, the CDR3 gives the full variable domain: DAGVTQSPTHLIKTRGQQVTLRCSPKSGHDTVSWYQQALGQGPQFIFQYYEEEERQRGNFPDRFSGHQFPNYSSELNVNALLLGDSALYLCASSLGQTGFNSPLHFGNGTRLTVT.